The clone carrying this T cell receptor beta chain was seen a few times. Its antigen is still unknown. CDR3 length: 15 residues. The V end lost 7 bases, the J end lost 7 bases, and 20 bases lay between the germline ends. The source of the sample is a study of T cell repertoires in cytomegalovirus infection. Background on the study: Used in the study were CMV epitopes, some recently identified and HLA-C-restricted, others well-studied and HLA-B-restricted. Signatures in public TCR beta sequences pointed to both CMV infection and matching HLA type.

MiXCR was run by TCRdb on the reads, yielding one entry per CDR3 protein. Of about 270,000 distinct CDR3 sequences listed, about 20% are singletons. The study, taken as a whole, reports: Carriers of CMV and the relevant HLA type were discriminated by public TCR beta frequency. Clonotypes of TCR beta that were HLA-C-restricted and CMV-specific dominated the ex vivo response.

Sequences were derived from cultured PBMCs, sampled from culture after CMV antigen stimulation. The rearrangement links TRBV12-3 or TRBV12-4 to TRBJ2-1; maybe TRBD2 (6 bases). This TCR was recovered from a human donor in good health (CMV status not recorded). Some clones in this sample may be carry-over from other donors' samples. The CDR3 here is CASIGVGGGSNEQFF. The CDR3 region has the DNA TGTGCCAGCATCGGGGTGGGTGGAGGGAGTAATGAGCAGTTCTTC.